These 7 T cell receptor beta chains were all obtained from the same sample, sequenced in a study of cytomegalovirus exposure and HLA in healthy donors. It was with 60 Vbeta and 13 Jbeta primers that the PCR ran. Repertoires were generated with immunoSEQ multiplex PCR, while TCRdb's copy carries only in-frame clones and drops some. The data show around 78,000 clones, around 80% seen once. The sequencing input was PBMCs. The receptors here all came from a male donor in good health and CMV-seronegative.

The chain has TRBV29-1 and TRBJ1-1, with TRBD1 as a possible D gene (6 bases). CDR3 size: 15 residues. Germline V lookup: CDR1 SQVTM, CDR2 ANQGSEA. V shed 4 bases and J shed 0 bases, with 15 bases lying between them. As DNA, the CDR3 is TGCAGCGTTGTACATCGGCAGGGGCTGAACACTGAAGCTTTCTTT. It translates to CSVVHRQGLNTEAFF.

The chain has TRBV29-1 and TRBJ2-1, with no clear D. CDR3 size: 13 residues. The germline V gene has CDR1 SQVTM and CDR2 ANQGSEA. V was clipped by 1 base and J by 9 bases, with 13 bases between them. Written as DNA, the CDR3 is TGCAGCGTTGAAGGGCAGGCCCAAGGTGAGCAGTTCTTC. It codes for CSVEGQAQGEQFF.

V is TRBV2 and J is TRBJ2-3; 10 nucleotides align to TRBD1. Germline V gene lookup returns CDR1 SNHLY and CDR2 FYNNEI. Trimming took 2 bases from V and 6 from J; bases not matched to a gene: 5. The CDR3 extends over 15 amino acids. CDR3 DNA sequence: TGTGCCAGCAGTGAACGACAGGGGGCGGGGGATACGCAGTATTTT. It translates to CASSERQGAGDTQYF. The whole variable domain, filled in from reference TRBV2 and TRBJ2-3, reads EPEVTQTPSHQVTQMGQEVILRCVPISNHLYFYWYRQILGQKVEFLVSFYNNEISEKSEIFDDQFSVERPDGSNFTLKIRSTKLEDSAMYFCASSERQGAGDTQYFGPGTRLTVL.

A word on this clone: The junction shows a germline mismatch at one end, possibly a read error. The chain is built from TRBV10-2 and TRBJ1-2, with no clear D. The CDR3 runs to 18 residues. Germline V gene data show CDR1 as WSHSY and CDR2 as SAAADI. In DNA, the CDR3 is TGCGCCAGCAGTGAGCTTCCAACGGGAAATACGATTAACTATGGCTACCCCTTC. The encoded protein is CASSELPTGNTINYGYPF.

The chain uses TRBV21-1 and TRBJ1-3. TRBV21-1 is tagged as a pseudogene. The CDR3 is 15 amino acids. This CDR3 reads CASSKRGEAFNTIYF. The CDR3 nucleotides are TGTGCCAGCAGCAAGCGGGGAGAGGCGTTTAACACCATATATTTT.

CDR3 DNA sequence: TGCGCCAGCAGCTTGTTAGCGACAGGAGTAGATGGCTACACCTTC. Its protein is CASSLLATGVDGYTF. The chain links TRBV5-1 to TRBJ1-2, with TRBD1 as a possible D gene (6 bases). V was trimmed by 1 base and J by 6 bases, leaving 16 bases between them. Germline assignment: CDR1 SGHRS and CDR2 YFSETQ. The CDR3 contains 15 residues.

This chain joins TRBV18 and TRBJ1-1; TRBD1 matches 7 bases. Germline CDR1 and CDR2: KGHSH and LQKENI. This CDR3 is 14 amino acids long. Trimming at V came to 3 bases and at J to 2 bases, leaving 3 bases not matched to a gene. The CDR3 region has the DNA TGTGCCAGCTCACCGCAGGGGGGAAACACTGAAGCTTTCTTT. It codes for CASSPQGGNTEAFF. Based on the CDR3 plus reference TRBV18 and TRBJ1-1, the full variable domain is NAGVMQNPRHLVRRRGQEARLRCSPMKGHSHVYWYRQLPEEGLKFMVYLQKENIIDESGMPKERFSAEFPKEGPSILRIQQVVRGDSAAYFCASSPQGGNTEAFFGQGTRLTVV.